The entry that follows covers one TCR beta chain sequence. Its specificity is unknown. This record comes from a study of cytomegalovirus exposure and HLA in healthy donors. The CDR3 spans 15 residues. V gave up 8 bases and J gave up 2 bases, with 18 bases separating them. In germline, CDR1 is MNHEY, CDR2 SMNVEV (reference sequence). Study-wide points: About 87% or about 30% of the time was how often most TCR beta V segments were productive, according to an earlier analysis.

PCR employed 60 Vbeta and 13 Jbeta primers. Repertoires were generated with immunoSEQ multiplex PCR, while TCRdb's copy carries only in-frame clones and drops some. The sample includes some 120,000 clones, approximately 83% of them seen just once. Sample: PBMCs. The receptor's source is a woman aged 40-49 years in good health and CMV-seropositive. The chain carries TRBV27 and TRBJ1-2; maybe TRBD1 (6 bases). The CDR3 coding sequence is TGTGCCAGCGGTCGCCGACAGGAAATAAACTATGGCTACACCTTC. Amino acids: CASGRRQEINYGYTF.